The table lists the clone carrying this T cell receptor beta chain with many counts. Its antigen is undetermined. The iRepertoire nested amplicon-rescue multiplex PCR amplified TCR alpha and beta CDR3s from RNA. Via MiXCR, TCRdb re-called the multiplex PCR reads, giving one row per CDR3 protein. This table has about 130,000 distinct CDR3 sequences, about 25% appearing once. This sample stems from a study of glioma-infiltrating T cells. Whole-study findings and limits: Tissue and blood shared very few CDR3 sequences.

The CDR3 covers 14 residues. V lost 5 bases, J lost 5 bases, and 18 bases lay in between. Germline V gene lookup returns CDR1 DFQATT and CDR2 SNEGSKA (reference sequence). Sequencing was performed on glioma tissue, nonneoplastic brain tissue, or PBMCs (not recorded which). The chain couples TRBV20-1 to TRBJ2-5; tentative D call: TRBD2 (6 bases). This receptor was identified in a human donor with low-grade glioma or glioblastoma, undergoing nonglioma brain surgery, or in good health (not recorded which). CDR3 in amino acids: CSAGAQLAWETQYF. CDR3 DNA: TGCAGTGCTGGGGCCCAGCTAGCGTGGGAGACCCAGTACTTC.